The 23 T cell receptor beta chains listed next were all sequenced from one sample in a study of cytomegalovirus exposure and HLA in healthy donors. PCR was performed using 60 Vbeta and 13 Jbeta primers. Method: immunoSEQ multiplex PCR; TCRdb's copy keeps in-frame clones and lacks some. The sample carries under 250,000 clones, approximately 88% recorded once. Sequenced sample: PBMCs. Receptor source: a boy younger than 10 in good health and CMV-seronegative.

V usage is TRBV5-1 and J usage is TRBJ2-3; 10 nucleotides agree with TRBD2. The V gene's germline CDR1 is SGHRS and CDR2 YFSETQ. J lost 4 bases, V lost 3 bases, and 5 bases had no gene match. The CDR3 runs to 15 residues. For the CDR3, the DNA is TGCGCCAGCAGCTGGAGCGGGAGGGGGGCAGATACGCAGTATTTT. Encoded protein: CASSWSGRGADTQYF.

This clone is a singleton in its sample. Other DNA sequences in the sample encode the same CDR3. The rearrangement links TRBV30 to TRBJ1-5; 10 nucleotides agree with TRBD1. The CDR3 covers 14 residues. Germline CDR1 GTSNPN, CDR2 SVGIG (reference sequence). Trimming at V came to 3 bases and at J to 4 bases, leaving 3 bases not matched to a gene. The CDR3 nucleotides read TGTGCCTGGAGCACGGGACAGGGGAATCAGCCCCAGCATTTT. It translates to CAWSTGQGNQPQHF. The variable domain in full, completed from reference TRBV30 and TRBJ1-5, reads SQTIHQWPATLVQPVGSPLSLECTVEGTSNPNLYWYRQAAGRGLQLLFYSVGIGQISSEVPQNLSASRPQDRQFILSSKKLLLSDSGFYLCAWSTGQGNQPQHFGDGTRLSIL.

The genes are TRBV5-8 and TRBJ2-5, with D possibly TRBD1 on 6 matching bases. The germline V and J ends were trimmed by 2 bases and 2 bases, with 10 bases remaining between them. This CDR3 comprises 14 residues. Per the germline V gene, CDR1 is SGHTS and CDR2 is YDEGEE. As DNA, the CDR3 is TGTGCCAGCAGCTTTATGGGGGCACAAGAGACCCAGTACTTC. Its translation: CASSFMGAQETQYF.

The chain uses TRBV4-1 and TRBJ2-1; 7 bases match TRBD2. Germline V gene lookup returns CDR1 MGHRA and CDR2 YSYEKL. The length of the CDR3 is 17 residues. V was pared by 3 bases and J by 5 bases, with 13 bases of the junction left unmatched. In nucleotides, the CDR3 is TGCGCCAGCAGCCACCCTAGAGCGGGACCGGACCACAATGAGCAGTTCTTC. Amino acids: CASSHPRAGPDHNEQFF.

CDR3 sequence reads: CASSLDPAGGPKGELFF. The CDR3 DNA is TGCGCCAGCAGCTTGGATCCAGCGGGGGGGCCAAAAGGGGAGCTGTTTTTT. V is TRBV5-1 and J is TRBJ2-2; 10 bases line up with TRBD2. V shed 0 bases, J shed 8 bases, and the junction held 10 bases outside the gene matches. From germline, CDR1 is SGHRS and CDR2 YFSETQ. The CDR3 has 17 residues.

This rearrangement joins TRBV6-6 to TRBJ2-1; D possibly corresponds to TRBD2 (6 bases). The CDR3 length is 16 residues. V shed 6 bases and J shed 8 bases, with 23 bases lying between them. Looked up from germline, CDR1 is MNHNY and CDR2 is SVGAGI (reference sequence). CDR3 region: CASRDTSSGSNDEQFF. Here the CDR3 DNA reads TGTGCCAGCAGGGATACTAGCTCCGGGAGTAACGATGAGCAGTTCTTC.

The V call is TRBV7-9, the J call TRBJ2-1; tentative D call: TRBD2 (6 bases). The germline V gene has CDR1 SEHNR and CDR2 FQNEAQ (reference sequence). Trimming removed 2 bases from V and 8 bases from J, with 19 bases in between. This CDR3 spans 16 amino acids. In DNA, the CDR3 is TGTGCCAGCAGCTTACGGGCGGGACCAACTCCGGATGAGCAGTTCTTC. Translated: CASSLRAGPTPDEQFF.

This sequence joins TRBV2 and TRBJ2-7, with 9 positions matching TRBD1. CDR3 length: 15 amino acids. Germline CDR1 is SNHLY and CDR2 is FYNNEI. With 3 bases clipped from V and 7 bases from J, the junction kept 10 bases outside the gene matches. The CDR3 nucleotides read TGTGCCAGCAGTGAGTTCTCGGGACAGGGTAGTGAGCAGTACTTC. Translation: CASSEFSGQGSEQYF.

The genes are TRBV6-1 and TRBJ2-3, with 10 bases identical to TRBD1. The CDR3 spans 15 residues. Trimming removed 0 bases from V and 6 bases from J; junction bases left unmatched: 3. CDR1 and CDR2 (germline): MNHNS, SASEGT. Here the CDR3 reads CASSEADRGDDTQYF. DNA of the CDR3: TGTGCCAGCAGTGAAGCGGACAGGGGGGACGATACGCAGTATTTT.

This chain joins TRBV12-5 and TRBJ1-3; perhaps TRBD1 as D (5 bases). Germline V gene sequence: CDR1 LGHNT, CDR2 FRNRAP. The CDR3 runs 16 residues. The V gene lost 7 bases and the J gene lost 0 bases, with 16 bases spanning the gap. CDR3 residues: CASDSYRSYSGNTIYF. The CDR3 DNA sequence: TGTGCTAGTGATTCCTACAGGTCCTACTCTGGAAACACCATATATTTT. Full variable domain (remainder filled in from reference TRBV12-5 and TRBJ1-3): DARVTQTPRHKVTEMGQEVTMRCQPILGHNTVFWYRQTMMQGLELLAYFRNRAPLDDSGMPKDRFSAEMPDATLATLKIQPSEPRDSAVYFCASDSYRSYSGNTIYFGEGSWLTVV.

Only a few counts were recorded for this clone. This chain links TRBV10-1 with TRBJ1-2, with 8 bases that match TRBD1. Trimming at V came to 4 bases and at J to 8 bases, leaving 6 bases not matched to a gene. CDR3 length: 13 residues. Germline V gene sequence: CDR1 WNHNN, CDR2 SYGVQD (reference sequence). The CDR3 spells CASSGTGKGGYTF. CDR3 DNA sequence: TGCGCCAGCAGTGGGACAGGGAAGGGAGGCTACACCTTC.

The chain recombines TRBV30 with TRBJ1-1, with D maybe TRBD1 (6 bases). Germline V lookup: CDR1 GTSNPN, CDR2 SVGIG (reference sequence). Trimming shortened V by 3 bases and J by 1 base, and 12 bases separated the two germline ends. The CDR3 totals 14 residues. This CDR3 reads CAWRLRGSNTEAFF. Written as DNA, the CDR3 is TGTGCCTGGAGGCTCAGGGGATCGAACACTGAAGCTTTCTTT. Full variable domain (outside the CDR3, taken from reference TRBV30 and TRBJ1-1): SQTIHQWPATLVQPVGSPLSLECTVEGTSNPNLYWYRQAAGRGLQLLFYSVGIGQISSEVPQNLSASRPQDRQFILSSKKLLLSDSGFYLCAWRLRGSNTEAFFGQGTRLTVV.

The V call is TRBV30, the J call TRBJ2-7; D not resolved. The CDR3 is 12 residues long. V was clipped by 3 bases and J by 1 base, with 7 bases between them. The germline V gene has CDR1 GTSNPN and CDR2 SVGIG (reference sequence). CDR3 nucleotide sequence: TGTGCCTGGAGGCAGAAGTCCTACGAGCAGTACTTC. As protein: CAWRQKSYEQYF.

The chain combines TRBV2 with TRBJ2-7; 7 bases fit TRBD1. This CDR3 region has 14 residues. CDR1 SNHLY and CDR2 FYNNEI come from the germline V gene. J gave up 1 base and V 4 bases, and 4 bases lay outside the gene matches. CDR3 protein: CASSAGTVSYEQYF. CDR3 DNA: TGTGCCAGCAGTGCCGGGACAGTGTCCTACGAGCAGTACTTC.

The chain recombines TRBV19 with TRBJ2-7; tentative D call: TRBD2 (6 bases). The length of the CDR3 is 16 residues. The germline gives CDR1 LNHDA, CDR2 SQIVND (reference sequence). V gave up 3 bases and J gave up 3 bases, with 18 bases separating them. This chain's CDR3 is CASSMVAPGGNYEQYF. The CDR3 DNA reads TGTGCCAGTAGTATGGTGGCCCCTGGCGGGAACTACGAGCAGTACTTC.

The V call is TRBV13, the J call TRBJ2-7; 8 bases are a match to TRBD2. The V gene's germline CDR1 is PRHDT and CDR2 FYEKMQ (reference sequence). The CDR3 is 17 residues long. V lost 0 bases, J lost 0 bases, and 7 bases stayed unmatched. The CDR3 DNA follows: TGTGCCAGCAGCTTAGGCCAACTCGGGGGGGCCTCCTACGAGCAGTACTTC. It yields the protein CASSLGQLGGASYEQYF.

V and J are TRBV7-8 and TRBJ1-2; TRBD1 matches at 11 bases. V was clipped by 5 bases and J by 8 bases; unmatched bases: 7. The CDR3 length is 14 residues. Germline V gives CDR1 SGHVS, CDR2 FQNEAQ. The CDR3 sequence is CASSPVRTGGGYTF. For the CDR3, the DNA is TGTGCCAGCAGCCCCGTTCGGACAGGGGGCGGCTACACCTTC. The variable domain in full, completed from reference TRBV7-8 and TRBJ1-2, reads GAGVSQSPRYKVAKRGQDVALRCDPISGHVSLFWYQQALGQGPEFLTYFQNEAQLDKSGLPSDRFFAERPEGSVSTLKIQRTQQEDSAVYLCASSPVRTGGGYTFGSGTRLTVV.

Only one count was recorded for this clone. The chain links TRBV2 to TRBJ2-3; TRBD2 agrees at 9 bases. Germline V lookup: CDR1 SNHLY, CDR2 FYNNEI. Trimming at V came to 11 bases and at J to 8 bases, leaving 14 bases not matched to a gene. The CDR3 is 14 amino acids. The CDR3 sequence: CAGLVAGDRGTQYF. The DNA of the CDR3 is TGTGCCGGATTGGTAGCGGGAGATCGTGGTACGCAGTATTTT. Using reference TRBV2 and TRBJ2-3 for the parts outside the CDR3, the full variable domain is EPEVTQTPSHQVTQMGQEVILRCVPISNHLYFYWYRQILGQKVEFLVSFYNNEISEKSEIFDDQFSVERPDGSNFTLKIRSTKLEDSAMYFCAGLVAGDRGTQYFGPGTRLTVL.

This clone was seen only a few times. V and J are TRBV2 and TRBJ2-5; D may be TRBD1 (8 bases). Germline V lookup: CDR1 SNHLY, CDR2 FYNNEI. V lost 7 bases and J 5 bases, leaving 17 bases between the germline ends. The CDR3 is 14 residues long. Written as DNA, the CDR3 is TGTGCCAGCACCTGGACAGGGAGGGGGGAGACCCAGTACTTC. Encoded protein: CASTWTGRGETQYF.

The CDR3 region is CASSALPGQGALGANVLTF. The DNA for the CDR3 is TGTGCCAGCAGCGCCCTACCGGGACAGGGGGCGCTGGGGGCCAACGTCCTGACTTTC. V gene TRBV9 combines with J gene TRBJ2-6; 12 nucleotides match TRBD1. Unmatched junction bases numbered 11, after V lost 3 bases and J lost 4 bases. This CDR3 contains 19 residues. Germline V gene data show CDR1 as SGDLS and CDR2 as YYNGEE.

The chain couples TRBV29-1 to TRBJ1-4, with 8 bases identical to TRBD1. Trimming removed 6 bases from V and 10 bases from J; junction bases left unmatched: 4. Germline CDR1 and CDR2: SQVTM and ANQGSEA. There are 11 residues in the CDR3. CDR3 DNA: TGCAGCGTAGGACAGGGTGGAAAACTGTTTTTT. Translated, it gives CSVGQGGKLFF.

This chain's CDR3 is CASSETVDGYTF. The CDR3 DNA reads as TGTGCCAGTTCGGAGACGGTGGATGGCTACACCTTC. This chain links TRBV19 with TRBJ1-2; no definite D call. This CDR3 contains 12 residues. V lost 8 bases to trimming and J lost 6 bases, with 13 bases between them. Germline CDR1 is LNHDA and CDR2 is SQIVND (reference sequence).

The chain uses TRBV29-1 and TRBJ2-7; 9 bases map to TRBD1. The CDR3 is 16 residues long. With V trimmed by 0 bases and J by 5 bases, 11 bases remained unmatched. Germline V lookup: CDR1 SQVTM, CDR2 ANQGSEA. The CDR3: CSVEDFGQGNGDEQYF. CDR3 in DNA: TGCAGCGTTGAAGACTTCGGACAGGGGAATGGAGACGAGCAGTACTTC.